The T cell receptor (beta chain) described here comes from a study of B cell selection in AIRE deficiency. Study-level points and caveats: Shared Treg sequences had shorter CDR3s, biased toward rearrangements with few non-templated insertions. Healthy Tconv contained less than 40% of shared healthy Treg sequences; only TCRbeta sequenced. AIRE-deficient Tconv and Treg repertoires matched healthy donors in TCRBV, CDR3 length, diversity.

Conventional CD4 T cells were sorted as CD4+CD127+ cells. Per the study methods: About 1x10^5 patient and some 1.4x10^5 healthy donor in-frame TCRbeta sequences came from conventional T cells. Using immunoSEQ multiplex PCR, the repertoire was profiled, and TCRdb retains in-frame clones only, with some absent. For V, J and clone size, that table is used; D and trimming come from the DNA. Of 21,000 or so clones detected, around 97% appear once; the ten largest clones hold 0.3%. As regards this clone: What it recognizes is unknown.

The CDR3 is 14 residues long. Germline V gene sequence: CDR1 SGHNT, CDR2 YENEEA. V gave up 5 bases and J gave up 6 bases, with 16 bases separating them. This clonotype was obtained from a human donor with AIRE deficiency. The rearrangement uses TRBV11-3 and TRBJ1-1; tentatively, D is TRBD1 (6 bases). Material for sequencing was conventional CD4+ T cells sorted from PBMCs. The CDR3 nucleotides are TGTGCCAGCAGCCCGCTTAGGGGGGGAGCTGAAGCTTTCTTT. Translating gives CASSPLRGGAEAFF.